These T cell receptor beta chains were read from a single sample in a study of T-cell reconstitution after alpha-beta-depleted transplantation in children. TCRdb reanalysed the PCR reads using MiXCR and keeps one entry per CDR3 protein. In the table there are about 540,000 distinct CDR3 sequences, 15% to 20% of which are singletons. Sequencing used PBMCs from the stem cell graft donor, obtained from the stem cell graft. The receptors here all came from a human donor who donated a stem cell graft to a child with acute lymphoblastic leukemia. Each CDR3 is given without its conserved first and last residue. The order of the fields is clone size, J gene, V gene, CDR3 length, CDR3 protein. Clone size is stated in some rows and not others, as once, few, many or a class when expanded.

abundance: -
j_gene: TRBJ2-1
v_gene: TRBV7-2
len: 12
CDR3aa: ASSGWDSYNEQF

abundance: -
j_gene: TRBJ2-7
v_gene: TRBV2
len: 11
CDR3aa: ASDGGSSYEQY

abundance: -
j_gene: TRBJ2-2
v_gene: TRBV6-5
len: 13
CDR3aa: ASSYSDGGTGELF

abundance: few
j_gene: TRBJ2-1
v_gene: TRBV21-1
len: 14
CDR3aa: ASSTERGSSYNEQF

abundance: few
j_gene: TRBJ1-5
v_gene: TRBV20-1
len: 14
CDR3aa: SAPGGRGYSNQPQH

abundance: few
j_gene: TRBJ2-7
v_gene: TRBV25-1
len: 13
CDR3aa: ASSETLAGTREQY

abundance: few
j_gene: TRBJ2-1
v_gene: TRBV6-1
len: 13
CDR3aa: ASSPERRPGNEQF

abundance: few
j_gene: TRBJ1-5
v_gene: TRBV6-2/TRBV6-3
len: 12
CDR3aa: ASSYGAGGQPQH

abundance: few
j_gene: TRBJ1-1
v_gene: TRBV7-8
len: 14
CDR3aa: ASSLYKVPVSTEAF

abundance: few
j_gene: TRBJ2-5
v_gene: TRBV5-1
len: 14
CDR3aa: ASSPGDRGSRETQY

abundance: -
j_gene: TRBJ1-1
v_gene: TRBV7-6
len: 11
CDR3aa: ASTLGDNTEAF

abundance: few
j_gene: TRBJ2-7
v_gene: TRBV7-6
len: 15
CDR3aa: ASSLFPGASGDYEQY

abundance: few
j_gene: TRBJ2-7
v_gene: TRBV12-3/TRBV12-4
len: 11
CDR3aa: ASIGAPRYEQY

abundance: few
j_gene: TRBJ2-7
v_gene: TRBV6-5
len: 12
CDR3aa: ASRSSSGTSQQY

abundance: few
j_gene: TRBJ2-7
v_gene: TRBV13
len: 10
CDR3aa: ASSTTDREQY

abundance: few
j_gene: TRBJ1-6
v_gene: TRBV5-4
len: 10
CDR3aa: ASSLFNSPLH

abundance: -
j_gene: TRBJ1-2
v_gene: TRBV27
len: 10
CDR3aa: ASRRGYGGYT

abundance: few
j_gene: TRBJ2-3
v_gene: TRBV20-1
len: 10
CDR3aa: SAETWGDTQY

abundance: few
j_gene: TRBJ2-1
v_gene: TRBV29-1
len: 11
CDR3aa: SVDDYPNNEQF

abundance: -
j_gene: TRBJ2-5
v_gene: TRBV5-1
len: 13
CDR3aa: ASSFGSGTQETQY

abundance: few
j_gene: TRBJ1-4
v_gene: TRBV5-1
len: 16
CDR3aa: ASSLVGTGGAANEKLF

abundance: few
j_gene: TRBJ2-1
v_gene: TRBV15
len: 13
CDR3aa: ATSRDGGTYNEQF

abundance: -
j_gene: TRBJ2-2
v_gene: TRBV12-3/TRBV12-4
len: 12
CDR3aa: ASNQFIAPGELF

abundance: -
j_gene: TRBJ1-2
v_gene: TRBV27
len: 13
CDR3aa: ASSLKGAQNYGYT

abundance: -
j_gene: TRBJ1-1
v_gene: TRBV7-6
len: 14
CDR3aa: ASSPRSGGVNTEAF